This record covers a single T cell receptor (beta chain). In this sample, this clone turned up once. Its antigen specificity is not known. No much larger clone exists at a distance of one base, and base qualities are not known. The trial excluded patients who had a history of autoimmune disease or who were on systemic immunosuppression. Peripheral blood for TCR sequencing was collected from all dose cohorts at baseline, on cycle 4 day 1, and on cycle 7 day 1. Samples came from an open-label, multicenter, first-in-human phase I dose-escalation trial of ivuxolimab. Adults with locally advanced or metastatic melanoma, renal cell, hepatocellular, or head and neck squamous cell carcinoma were enrolled in the trial. Before TCR sequencing, CD4+ T cells and CD8+ T cells were sorted from peripheral blood as separate populations. These data come from a study of OX40 agonist ivuxolimab in advanced cancers. Regarding the complete study: The costimulatory receptor OX40 (CD134) was targeted by ivuxolimab, a fully human IgG2 agonistic monoclonal antibody. The paper describes the monotherapy dose-escalation part (N of about 52 patients) of the phase I trial of ivuxolimab. Of the approximately 54 dose-escalation patients, hepatocellular carcinoma was present in 19, melanoma in approximately 15, renal cell carcinoma in 9 and head and neck cancer in 9. In the dose-escalation cohort, over 65% of patients were male, and the mean age was approximately 64 years, with a range of roughly 23 to 85. The purpose of peripheral TCRbeta sequencing was to test whether ivuxolimab changed TCR sequence diversity and led to clonal T-cell expansion. Prior anti-PD-1, anti-PD-L1 or anti-CTLA-4 therapy was permitted, and checkpoint inhibitors had been received by more than 35% of dose-escalation patients. Intravenous ivuxolimab was administered to patients every 2 weeks at six dose levels: 0.01, 0.1, 0.3, 1.5, 3 and 10 mg/kg. Three dose-escalation patients achieved partial responses, one with hepatocellular carcinoma and two with cutaneous melanoma. The investigation overall reported the following: After ivuxolimab, more expanded clones were found on average in CD8+ T cells than in CD4+ T cells. In the 0.1-3.0 mg/kg groups, partial responders were among the patients with the lowest normalized peripheral clonal expansion, particularly in CD8+ T cells. The antigen specificity of the clonally expanded peripheral T cells was not determined. Clonal expansion of both CD4+ and CD8+ blood T cells was observed from baseline to week 6 at doses 0.1 to 3.0 mg/kg. Low levels of normalized T-cell clonal expansion were also shown by some nonresponding patients.

To sequence the TCRbeta CDR3 region, genomic DNA was isolated from the sorted cells. TCRbeta CDR3 regions were sequenced using the immunoSEQ Assay. As stored in TCRdb, this immuneACCESS dataset retains in-frame rearrangements with V and J assigned. A fraction of the clones does not appear; measured against another copy, unresolved V genes explain less than half of the discrepancy, and the remainder lacks a known reason. This sample lists about 75,000 clones; about 86% were detected once. About 8% of the sample rests with the top ten. This material consisted of CD4+ or CD8+ T cells sorted from blood, taken in a trial of the OX40 agonist ivuxolimab. This sequence was found in an adult with an advanced solid tumor such as melanoma, head and neck, liver or kidney cancer.

The CDR3 here reads CASSLVRWAQHF. The bases are TGTGCCAGCAGTTTAGTGAGATGGGCCCAGCATTTT. The rearranged segments are TRBV28 and TRBJ1-5; no D gene call is confident. From its cysteine to its phenylalanine, the CDR3 spans 12 amino acids. Of all the DNA, just the CDR3 is kept, 36 bases in frame from base 1. At the junction V is shortened by 2 bases and J by 11 bases, with 10 bases in between. The germline V gene specifies MDHEN as CDR1 and SYDVKM as CDR2.